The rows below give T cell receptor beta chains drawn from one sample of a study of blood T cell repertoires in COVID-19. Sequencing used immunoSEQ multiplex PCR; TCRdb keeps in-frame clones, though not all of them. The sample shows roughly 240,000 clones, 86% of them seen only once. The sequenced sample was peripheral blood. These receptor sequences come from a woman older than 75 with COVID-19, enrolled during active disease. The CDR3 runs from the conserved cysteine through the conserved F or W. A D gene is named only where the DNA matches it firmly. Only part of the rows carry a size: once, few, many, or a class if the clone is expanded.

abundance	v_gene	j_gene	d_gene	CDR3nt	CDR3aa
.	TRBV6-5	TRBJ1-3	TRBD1	TGTGCCAGCAGTTACGCTAACCCGGGACAGGGAAACACCATATATTTT	CASSYANPGQGNTIYF
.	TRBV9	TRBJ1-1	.	TGTGCCAGCAGCGTAGATTGGACAGCGAACACTGAAGCTTTCTTT	CASSVDWTANTEAFF
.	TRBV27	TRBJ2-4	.	TGTGCCAGTAGCCCGATCGGCATGGGCAAAAACATTCAGTACTTC	CASSPIGMGKNIQYF
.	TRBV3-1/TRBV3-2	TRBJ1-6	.	TGTGCCAGCAGCCAGAGAACAGGGCAGCTTAATTCACCCCTCCACTTT	CASSQRTGQLNSPLHF
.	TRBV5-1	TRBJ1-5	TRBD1	TGCGCCAGCAGCCCCGGGGACAGTCCCTCCCATCAGCCCCAGCATTTT	CASSPGDSPSHQPQHF
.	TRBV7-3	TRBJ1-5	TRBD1	TGTGCCAGCAGGCGAACGGGACAGGGGGACAATCAGCCCCAGCATTTT	CASRRTGQGDNQPQHF
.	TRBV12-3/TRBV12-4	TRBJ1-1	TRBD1	TGTGCCAGCAGTCGGACAGGCACTGAAGCTTTCTTT	CASSRTGTEAFF
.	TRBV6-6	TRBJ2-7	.	TGTGCCAGCATGATTGGGGGGGCGACGGGGGAGCAGTACTTC	CASMIGGATGEQYF
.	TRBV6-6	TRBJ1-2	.	TGTGCCAGCAGGCCTAGGGGATTAGATGGCTACACCTTC	CASRPRGLDGYTF
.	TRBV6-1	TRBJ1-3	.	TGTGCCAGCAGTGGGGCCTTCTCTGGAAACACCATATATTTT	CASSGAFSGNTIYF
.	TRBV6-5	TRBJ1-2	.	TGTGCCAGCAGTCCGGGGTATGGTGGCTACACCTTC	CASSPGYGGYTF
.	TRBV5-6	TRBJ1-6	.	TGTGCCAGCAGCCCGACGACGGCGGTCGGCTCCTATAATTCACCCCTCCACTTT	CASSPTTAVGSYNSPLHF
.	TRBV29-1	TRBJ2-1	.	TGCAGCGTTACCCCCCCCAGAGGTAACAATGAGCAGTTCTTC	CSVTPPRGNNEQFF
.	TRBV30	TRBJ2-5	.	TGTGCCTGGGGTGGCGGCCACCCTCGGGAGACCCAGTACTTC	CAWGGGHPRETQYF
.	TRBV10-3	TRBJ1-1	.	TGTGCCATCAGGGGGGGACGGATGAACACTGAAGCTTTCTTT	CAIRGGRMNTEAFF
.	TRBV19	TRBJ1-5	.	TGTGCCAGTGGGGGGGGCAATCAGCCCCAGCATTTT	CASGGGNQPQHF
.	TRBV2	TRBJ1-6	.	TGTGCCAGCACACTCGGAGGAGGCTCCTATAATTCACCCCTCCACTTT	CASTLGGGSYNSPLHF
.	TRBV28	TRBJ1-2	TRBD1	TGTGCCAGCAGTTTTATGAAGGGACAGGGGGTTCGCTACACCTTC	CASSFMKGQGVRYTF
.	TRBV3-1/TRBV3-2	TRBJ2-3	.	TGTGCCAGCGAGAACGCGGGCACAGATACGCAGTATTTT	CASENAGTDTQYF
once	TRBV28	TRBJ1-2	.	TGTGGAATAGGGAGTAACTATGGCTACACCTTC	CGIGSNYGYTF
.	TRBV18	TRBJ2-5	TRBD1	TGTGCCAGCTCACCGGGGACAGTCCAAGAGACCCAGTACTTC	CASSPGTVQETQYF
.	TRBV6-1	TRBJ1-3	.	TGTGCCAGCAGTGAACCCGGGAACACCATATATTTT	CASSEPGNTIYF
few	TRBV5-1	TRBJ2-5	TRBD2	TGCGCCAGCAGCTTGGCCGGACTAGCGGAAGAGACCCAGTACTTC	CASSLAGLAEETQYF
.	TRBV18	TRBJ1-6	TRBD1	TGTGCCAGCTCACCGAGGGACAGCGTCAGTAATTCACCCCTCCACTTT	CASSPRDSVSNSPLHF
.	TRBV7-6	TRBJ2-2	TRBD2	TGTGCCAGCAGCTTCGGGGGGGCGGGCACCGGGGAGCTGTTTTTT	CASSFGGAGTGELFF
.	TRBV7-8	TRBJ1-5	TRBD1	TGTGCCAGCAGCCCGAGCGGACAGGGCTTGGGCAATCAGCCCCAGCATTTT	CASSPSGQGLGNQPQHF